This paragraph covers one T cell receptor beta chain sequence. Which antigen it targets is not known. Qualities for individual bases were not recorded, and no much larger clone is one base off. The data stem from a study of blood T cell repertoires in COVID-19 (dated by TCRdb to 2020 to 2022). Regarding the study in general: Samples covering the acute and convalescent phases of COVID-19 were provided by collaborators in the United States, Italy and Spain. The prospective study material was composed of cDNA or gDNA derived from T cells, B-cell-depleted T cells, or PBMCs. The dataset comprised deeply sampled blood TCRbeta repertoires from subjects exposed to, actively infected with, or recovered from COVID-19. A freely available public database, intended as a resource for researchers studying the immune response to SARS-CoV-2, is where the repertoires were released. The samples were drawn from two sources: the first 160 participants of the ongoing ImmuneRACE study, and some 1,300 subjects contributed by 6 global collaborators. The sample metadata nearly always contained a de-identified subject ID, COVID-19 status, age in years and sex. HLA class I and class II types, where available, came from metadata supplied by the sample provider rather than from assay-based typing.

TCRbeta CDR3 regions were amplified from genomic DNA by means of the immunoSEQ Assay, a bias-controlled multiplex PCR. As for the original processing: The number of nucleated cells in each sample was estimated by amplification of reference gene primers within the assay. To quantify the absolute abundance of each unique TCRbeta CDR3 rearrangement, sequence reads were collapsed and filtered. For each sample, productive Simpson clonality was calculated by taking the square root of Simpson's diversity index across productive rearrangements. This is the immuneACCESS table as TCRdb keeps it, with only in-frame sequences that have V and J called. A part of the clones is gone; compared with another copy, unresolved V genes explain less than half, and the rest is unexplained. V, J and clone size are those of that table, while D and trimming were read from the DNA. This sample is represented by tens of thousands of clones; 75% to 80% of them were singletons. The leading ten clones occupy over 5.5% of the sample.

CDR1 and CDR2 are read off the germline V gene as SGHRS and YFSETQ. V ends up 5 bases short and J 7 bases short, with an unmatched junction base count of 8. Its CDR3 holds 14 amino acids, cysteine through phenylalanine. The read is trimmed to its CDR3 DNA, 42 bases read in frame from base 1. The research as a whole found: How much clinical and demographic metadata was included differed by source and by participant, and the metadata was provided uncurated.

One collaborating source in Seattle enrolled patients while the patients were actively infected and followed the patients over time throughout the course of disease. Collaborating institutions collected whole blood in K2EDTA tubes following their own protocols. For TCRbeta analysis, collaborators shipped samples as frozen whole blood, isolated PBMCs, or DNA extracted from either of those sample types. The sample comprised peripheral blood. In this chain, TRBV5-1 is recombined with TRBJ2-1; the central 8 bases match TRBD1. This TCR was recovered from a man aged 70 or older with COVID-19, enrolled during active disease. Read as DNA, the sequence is TGCGCCAGCAGTTACGGACAGGGAATGAATGAGCAGTTCTTC. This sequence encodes CASSYGQGMNEQFF.